One sample yielded the 21 T cell receptor beta chains listed below, sequenced in a study of diagnostic markers for celiac disease. TCRdb reprocessed the reads and stores each CDR3 protein as one record, lacking DNA. The sample table includes several thousand distinct CDR3 sequences. The sequencing input was either unsorted cells or a sorted T cell fraction (not recorded which). The origin of the receptors is a human donor. This table probably holds off-target reads from a library built for another chain.

This clonotype shows up as large (0.1 to 1%) by frequency. The chain links TRBV28 to TRBJ1-6. CDR3 length: 16 residues. Germline CDR1 and CDR2: MDHEN and SYDVKM. The CDR3 loop reads CASSLLAMRGNSPLHF.

This chain connects TRBV28 to TRBJ1-5; no DNA is available, so the TRBD1 call from TCRdb remains unchecked. CDR1 is MDHEN, CDR2 SYDVKM, per germline. This CDR3 has 15 residues. The CDR3 spells CASSWTGGGNQPQHF.

This clonotype counts as medium-sized (0.01 to 0.1%) by frequency. The J gene is TRBJ2-4, the V gene TRBV18; lacking DNA, the TRBD1 call made by TCRdb goes unchecked. From germline, CDR1 is KGHSH and CDR2 LQKENI. This CDR3 contains 15 residues. CDR3 sequence reads: CASSFRAAAKNIQYF.

The chain joins TRBV5-1 to TRBJ2-3; the TCRdb call, TRBD1, lacks DNA for checking. This CDR3 spans 16 amino acids. Germline values: CDR1 SGHRS, CDR2 YFSETQ. The CDR3 region is CASSSRWGQLTDTQYF.

This clonotype is classed as medium-sized (0.01 to 0.1%) by frequency. This chain links TRBV11-3 with TRBJ2-1; checking the TCRdb D call of TRBD1 is not possible without DNA. This CDR3 is 15 amino acids long. Germline V gene data show CDR1 as SGHNT and CDR2 as YENEEA. The CDR3 loop reads CASSLGQGKDNEQFF.

This clonotype counts as medium-sized by frequency. The CDR3 region is CAWSGVSLETQYF. The chain combines TRBV30 with TRBJ2-5. CDR3 length equals 13 residues. Germline CDR1 reads GTSNPN; CDR2 reads SVGIG (reference sequence).

The chain uses TRBV5-8 and TRBJ2-5; the TRBD1 assignment by TCRdb is unverifiable without DNA. CDR3 length: 15 amino acids. Germline V gene sequence: CDR1 SGHTS, CDR2 YDEGEE. The CDR3 loop reads CASSPGKTGGETQYF. Full variable domain (missing parts from reference TRBV5-8 and TRBJ2-5): EAGVTQSPTHLIKTRGQQATLRCSPISGHTSVYWYQQALGLGLQFLLWYDEGEERNRGNFPPRFSGRQFPNYSSELNVNALELEDSALYLCASSPGKTGGETQYFGPGTRLLVL.

The chain links TRBV19 to TRBJ2-2; no DNA is available, so the TRBD2 call from TCRdb remains unchecked. This CDR3 region has 16 residues. Germline CDR1 reads LNHDA; CDR2 reads SQIVND (reference sequence). The chain's CDR3 is CASRPAEKTNTGELFF.

The chain carries TRBV18 and TRBJ2-7; TCRdb picks TRBD2, but there is no DNA to check that call. The CDR3 has 17 residues. Germline lookup yields CDR1 KGHSH and CDR2 LQKENI. The CDR3 sequence: CASSPFAAGLASYEQYF.

This chain joins TRBV4-3 and TRBJ2-3; the TCRdb call, TRBD2, lacks DNA for checking. Germline lookup yields CDR1 LGHNA and CDR2 YSLEER. CDR3 size: 17 residues. The CDR3: CASSQDASGRPTDTQYF.

This clonotype is labeled medium-sized (0.01 to 0.1%) based on frequency. This chain joins TRBV7-2 and TRBJ1-2; TCRdb's D call, TRBD1, is unchecked because there is no DNA. This CDR3 contains 14 residues. Germline CDR1 SGHTA, CDR2 FQGNSA. CDR3 sequence reads: CASRSGQGDYGYTF.

V and J are TRBV6-6 and TRBJ1-1. Germline CDR1 MNHNY, CDR2 SVGAGI (reference sequence). The CDR3 loop spans 13 amino acids. This chain's CDR3 is CASSYDWNTEAFF.

V usage is TRBV7-2 and J usage is TRBJ2-1; no DNA is available, so the TRBD2 call from TCRdb remains unchecked. The germline V gene has CDR1 SGHTA and CDR2 FQGNSA. CDR3 length equals 15 residues. The chain's CDR3 is CASSSGLAGVNFGFF. Filled out from reference TRBV7-2 and TRBJ2-1, the complete variable domain reads GAGVSQSPSNKVTEKGKDVELRCDPISGHTALYWYRQSLGQGLEFLIYFQGNSAPDKSGLPSDRFSAERTGGSVSTLTIQRTQQEDSAVYLCASSSGLAGVNFGFFGPGTRLTVL.

This clonotype is called medium-sized (0.01 to 0.1%) based on its frequency. The J gene is TRBJ1-6, the V gene TRBV12-3 or TRBV12-4; TCRdb selects TRBD1, and the lack of DNA leaves this call unchecked. The CDR3 runs to 18 residues. This CDR3 is CASRQGERGTSYNSPLHF.

V and J are TRBV6-1 and TRBJ1-5; TCRdb's D gene call, TRBD1, goes unchecked for lack of DNA. Germline CDR1 MNHNS, CDR2 SASEGT. The CDR3 covers 17 residues. The CDR3 loop reads CASTSGQSIINNQPQHF.

The J gene is TRBJ1-2, the V gene TRBV5-5; checking the TCRdb D call of TRBD1 is not possible without DNA. Germline CDR1 and CDR2: SGHKS and YYEKEE (reference sequence). The CDR3 consists of 17 residues. The CDR3 sequence: CASSLRTGVGEFYGYTF.

The chain uses TRBV6-1 and TRBJ2-1. Germline CDR1 reads MNHNS; CDR2 reads SASEGT. The CDR3 has 12 residues. The CDR3 sequence: CASRVADNEQFF.

The chain combines TRBV6-6 with TRBJ2-4. The CDR3 consists of 18 residues. Looked up from germline, CDR1 is MNHNY and CDR2 is SVGAGI (reference sequence). The CDR3 is CASSYPTGDQPSKNIQYF.

By frequency, this clonotype is medium-sized. The genes are TRBV10-3 and TRBJ2-3; TCRdb returns TRBD2, unconfirmable since there is no DNA. CDR3 length: 15 amino acids. In germline, CDR1 is ENHRY, CDR2 SYGVKD. CDR3 protein: CAISERLAGGTAQYF.

The rearrangement joins TRBV4-3 to TRBJ2-1; the TCRdb D gene call, TRBD1, has no DNA to confirm it. The CDR3 runs 13 residues. Germline CDR1 LGHNA, CDR2 YSLEER. The CDR3 is CASSLAPNHEQFF.

This clonotype counts as large by frequency. The chain combines TRBV7-8 with TRBJ2-3; there is no DNA to check the TCRdb D call of TRBD1. Germline V gene sequence: CDR1 SGHVS, CDR2 FQNEAQ. This CDR3 contains 15 residues. This chain's CDR3 is CASSFMTGGTDTQYF.